Listed here are 10 T cell receptor beta chains from one sample, sequenced in a study of response to subunit inactivated influenza vaccine listed by TCRdb under 2018. Library preparation employed RT-PCR. Sequencing used an Illumina HiSeq 2500. Starting from the raw public reads, TCRdb applied fastp trimming at Q25, assembled clones with MiXCR and retained in-frame beta chains. Rows with a matching CDR3 protein are joined into one entry that keeps the most common DNA and genes. The sample table lists some 540,000 distinct CDR3 sequences, approximately 22% of them with a count of one. The ten biggest clones cover 2.5% to 3.5% of the sample. This sample also belongs to another study, concerning T cells expressing NK-cell markers. As that second paper reports: TCR beta cDNA libraries were prepared using 5'RACE template switching, which introduced a universal primer site and unique molecular identifiers.

The material was CD4+ T cells sorted from PBMCs, obtained about 12 days after vaccination. Receptor source: a man aged 50 to 59 who received an inactivated influenza vaccine. Donor details come from another sample of the same person, matched by shared clones.

The V call is TRBV11-2, the J call TRBJ2-5, with D unresolved. CDR3 length: 13 residues. Germline V gives CDR1 SGHAT, CDR2 FQNNGV. V was shortened by 1 base and J by 3 bases, with 6 bases between the two germline ends. CDR3 bases: TGTGCCAGCAGCTTAGCACCGAAAGAGACCCAGTACTTC. Its protein product is CASSLAPKETQYF.

The V gene is TRBV11-2, the J gene TRBJ1-2; TRBD1 might be the D (5 bases). The CDR3 consists of 18 residues. Trimming shortened V by 5 bases and J by 2 bases, and 24 bases separated the two germline ends. Germline CDR1 SGHAT, CDR2 FQNNGV. DNA for the CDR3: TGTGCCAGCAGCCTGCCCCAATTGGTGGCAGGGAGGAACTATGGCTACACCTTC. The encoded protein is CASSLPQLVAGRNYGYTF.

In this sample, this clonotype turned up many times. In DNA form, the CDR3 reads TGTGCCAGCAGCCCCCTGGCAGGAAGCTATGGCTACACCTTC. Residues: CASSPLAGSYGYTF. This chain uses TRBV7-9 with TRBJ1-2; D ambiguous. Between the trimmed V and J ends, which lost 5 bases and 4 bases, there was a span of 14 bases. The CDR3 has 14 amino acids. Per the germline V gene, CDR1 is SEHNR and CDR2 is FQNEAQ (reference sequence).

This clonotype has just a few counts. The rearrangement uses TRBV12-3 or TRBV12-4 and TRBJ2-3; D uncertain. The CDR3 has 16 residues. The ends were cut back, 6 bases at V and 0 bases at J, with 16 bases in the middle. CDR3 nucleotides: TGTGCCAGCAGCCGTAGGGTTGCGTCAAGCACAGATACGCAGTATTTT. It encodes CASSRRVASSTDTQYF.

This clonotype has only a few counts. The chain employs TRBV7-9 and TRBJ1-1; D perhaps matches TRBD1 (5 bases). CDR1 is SEHNR, CDR2 FQNEAQ, per germline (reference sequence). V lost 5 bases and J 4 bases, leaving 17 bases between the germline ends. This CDR3 is built from 15 residues. CDR3 DNA: TGTGCCAGCAGCCCGTCCAGGGAGGTGGGCACTGAAGCTTTCTTT. Translating gives CASSPSREVGTEAFF.

This clonotype occurred a few times. V usage is TRBV5-6 and J usage is TRBJ2-7; D possibly corresponds to TRBD1 (5 bases). The CDR3 runs 16 residues. With 1 base removed from V and 1 base from J, the gap between germline ends came to 15 bases. The germline gives CDR1 SGHDT, CDR2 YYEEEE. CDR3 amino acids: CASSLKQPGQSYEQYF. The CDR3 bases are TGTGCCAGCAGCTTGAAACAGCCCGGACAATCCTACGAGCAGTACTTC.

This chain uses TRBV5-1 with TRBJ2-7, with D tentatively TRBD2 (6 bases). Germline V gene sequence: CDR1 SGHRS, CDR2 YFSETQ. The V end lost 4 bases, the J end lost 2 bases, and 16 bases lay between the germline ends. The CDR3 sequence is 15 residues long. CDR3 region: CASSPSGEATYEQYF. Written as DNA, the CDR3 is TGCGCCAGCAGCCCGTCGGGAGAAGCTACCTACGAGCAGTACTTC.

This clonotype has more than one count but fewer than ten. This chain joins TRBV20-1 and TRBJ2-7, with D perhaps TRBD1 (5 bases). The V and J ends lost 0 bases and 3 bases respectively, with 12 bases between them. CDR1 is DFQATT, CDR2 SNEGSKA, per germline (reference sequence). The CDR3 contains 14 residues. The CDR3 bases are TGCAGTGCTAGAGATTTTTGGGGCGGCTACGAGCAGTACTTC. This encodes CSARDFWGGYEQYF.

The J gene is TRBJ2-1, the V gene TRBV4-2; D uncertain. V shed 0 bases and J shed 3 bases, with 6 bases lying between them. The CDR3 totals 14 residues. Germline V gene data show CDR1 as LGHNA and CDR2 as YNFKEQ. The CDR3 nucleotides read TGTGCCAGCAGCCAAGATCTCCTCTACAATGAGCAGTTCTTC. Protein sequence: CASSQDLLYNEQFF.

This clonotype occurred a few times. The rearrangement joins TRBV7-2 to TRBJ2-3; D not certain. CDR1 is SGHTA, CDR2 FQGNSA, per germline. The CDR3 runs 12 residues. Between the trimmed V and J ends, which lost 8 bases and 10 bases, there was a span of 16 bases. The CDR3 sequence is CASGSSSKAQYF. The DNA of the CDR3 is TGTGCCAGCGGGTCATCCAGTAAGGCGCAGTATTTT.